This T cell receptor (beta chain) was sequenced for a study of type 1 regulatory T cells. Study context: This in vitro CD4 product, T-allo10, is enriched for Tr1 cells and alloantigen-specific. Study observations and caveats: Type 1 regulatory T cells had a more restricted TCR repertoire than non-type 1 regulatory T cells.

For this clonotype: Its antigen is currently unknown.

TCRdb re-called the reads through MiXCR, storing one row per CDR3 protein. The profile covers roughly 71,000 distinct CDR3 sequences, with 20% appearing a single time and roughly 8% taken by the ten largest. Sequences were obtained from cultured type 1 regulatory T (Tr1) cells, either the whole culture or a sorted fraction (not recorded which). This clonotype originated in a human donor in good health.

The CDR3 coding sequence is TGTGCCAGGTCCCTCAGGGAAGGCGGGGAGCTGTTTTTT. Amino acids: CARSLREGGELFF. The V call is TRBV10-3, the J call TRBJ2-2; possibly TRBD1 for D (5 bases). CDR1 and CDR2 from the germline V gene are ENHRY and SYGVKD. The CDR3 runs 13 residues. V was cut by 10 bases and J by 7 bases, with 16 bases left in between.